Listed below are T cell receptor beta chains from one sample, sequenced in a study of prognosis after radiotherapy for stage I lung cancer. One entry per CDR3 protein results from TCRdb running MiXCR on the multiplex PCR reads. Of nearly 25,000 distinct CDR3 sequences listed, 35% to 40% are singletons. This sample comprised PBMCs, obtained before or after stereotactic body radiation therapy (not recorded which). The receptors were gathered from a donor aged 50 or older with non-small cell lung cancer. The CDR3 runs from the conserved cysteine through the conserved F or W. D genes are given only for firm matches. The size field is filled for only some rows; it gives once, few, many or a size class.

j_call | v_call | clone_size | d_call | cdr3_nt | cdr3_aa
TRBJ1-2 | TRBV3-1 | many | TRBD1 | TGTGCCAGCAGCCCTCGGGACAGGGGGGCAGGGGGCTACACCTTC | CASSPRDRGAGGYTF
TRBJ1-1 | TRBV2 | few | TRBD1 | TGTGCCAGCGACGGGACAGTGAACACTGAAGCTTTCTTT | CASDGTVNTEAFF
TRBJ1-2 | TRBV28 | . | . | TGTGCCAGCAGTTTCCCCTACCTCTCCCATCTTAATGGCTACACCTTC | CASSFPYLSHLNGYTF
TRBJ2-6 | TRBV9 | once | . | TGTGCCAGCAGCGTAGAGGGCTCTGGGGCCAACGTCCTGACTTTC | CASSVEGSGANVLTF
TRBJ2-7 | TRBV7-2 | . | . | TGTGCCAGCAGCTTAATGGCGGCGGTGGCCTACGAGCAGTACTTC | CASSLMAAVAYEQYF
TRBJ2-7 | TRBV6-1 | . | . | TGTCCCAGCAGTGAAGCGCTCGTGAGCTCCTACGAGCAGTACTTC | CPSSEALVSSYEQYF
TRBJ1-6 | TRBV11-2 | . | TRBD1 | TGTGCCACTACGAGAACCGGGACAGTTAATTCACCCCTCCACTTT | CATTRTGTVNSPLHF
TRBJ2-3 | TRBV7-3 | many | TRBD2 | TGTGCCAGCAGCTTAACGACTAGCGGGGCCGGGGCGCAGTATTTT | CASSLTTSGAGAQYF
TRBJ1-4 | TRBV12-3/TRBV12-4 | many | . | TGTGCCAGCAGTCTCCGGGAGGAAAAACTGTTTTTT | CASSLREEKLFF
TRBJ1-2 | TRBV27 | many | TRBD1 | TGTGCCAGCTATGGGCAGGGGGCAGCTAACTATGGCTACACCTTC | CASYGQGAANYGYTF
TRBJ2-3 | TRBV6-4 | . | TRBD2 | TGTGTCCCCTCGTGGATAGCGGGAGGGGGAGGCACAGATACGCAGTATTTT | CVPSWIAGGGGTDTQYF
TRBJ1-1 | TRBV20-1 | . | TRBD1 | TGCAGTGCTAGACCGCCGGACAGGGGGCTATGGAACACTGAAGCTTTCTTT | CSARPPDRGLWNTEAFF
TRBJ2-5 | TRBV5-4 | . | TRBD1 | TGTGCCAGCAGTCCAGGGGGCAGAGAGACCCAGTACTTC | CASSPGGRETQYF
TRBJ1-3 | TRBV12-3/TRBV12-4 | many | . | TGTGCCAGCAGTCGTCCAGTCTCTGGAAACACCATATATTTT | CASSRPVSGNTIYF
TRBJ1-2 | TRBV28 | few | . | TGTGCCAGCAGCTACAGGGCAAGGGGAATAGGCTACACCTTC | CASSYRARGIGYTF
TRBJ2-7 | TRBV6-2/TRBV6-3 | many | . | TGTGCCAGCATAGAGTCGGGTTCGAAAGAGCAGTACTTC | CASIESGSKEQYF
TRBJ2-3 | TRBV9 | many | . | TGTGCCAGCAGCGCCAGGGTCACAGATACGCAGTATTTT | CASSARVTDTQYF
TRBJ2-7 | TRBV30 | many | TRBD2 | TGTGCCTGGAGTGTACGAAGGCAAGCGGGAAGGTTCGGGCAGTACTTC | CAWSVRRQAGRFGQYF
TRBJ1-3 | TRBV9 | once | . | TGTGCCAGCAGCTCACAGGACGTCAGCTCTGGAAACACCATATATTTT | CASSSQDVSSGNTIYF
TRBJ1-6 | TRBV27 | . | . | TGTGCCAGCGGACGGGGGAATTCACCCCTCCACTTT | CASGRGNSPLHF
TRBJ2-5 | TRBV20-1 | few | . | TGCAGTGCGAGGAGGGACAGCGAGGGGGAGACCCAGTACTTC | CSARRDSEGETQYF
TRBJ1-2 | TRBV28 | . | . | TGTGCCAGCAGCTCCGGGAACTATGGCTACACCTTC | CASSSGNYGYTF
TRBJ2-2 | TRBV7-2 | many | . | TGTGCCAGCAGGCCGGGGTCGGGCACCGGGGAGCTGTTTTTT | CASRPGSGTGELFF
TRBJ1-3 | TRBV6-5 | . | . | TGTGCCAGCAGTTTAAGACAGGAGGACACCATATATTTT | CASSLRQEDTIYF